The 5 T cell receptor beta chains given below trace back to one sample, sequenced in a study of blood T cell repertoires in COVID-19. Sequenced by immunoSEQ multiplex PCR; TCRdb stores in-frame clones only, minus some. The sample consists of 120,000 to 150,000 clones, around four fifths of them appearing once. Sequenced input: peripheral blood. The receptors here all came from a woman aged 35 to 49 with active or convalescent COVID-19.

The chain combines TRBV10-3 with TRBJ1-1; 7 positions agree with TRBD1. V trimming: 6 bases; J trimming: 7 bases; junction bases outside the gene matches: 5. From germline, CDR1 is ENHRY and CDR2 SYGVKD. This CDR3 is built from 12 residues. CDR3: CAISGTAIEAFF. DNA for the CDR3: TGTGCCATCAGCGGGACAGCAATTGAAGCTTTCTTT.

The chain uses TRBV3-1 (or the pseudogene TRBV3-2) and TRBJ2-6; perhaps TRBD2 as D (7 bases). This CDR3 contains 16 residues. V was cut by 4 bases and J by 6 bases, with 16 bases left in between. The germline V gene has CDR1 LGHDT and CDR2 YNNKEL (reference sequence). CDR3 amino acids: CASSPGRGGEANVLTF. The CDR3 DNA reads TGTGCCAGCAGCCCGGGGAGGGGGGGAGAGGCCAACGTCCTGACTTTC.

The chain employs TRBV5-4 and TRBJ1-1; D is perhaps TRBD1 (6 bases). CDR3 length: 13 amino acids. V was trimmed by 1 base and J by 11 bases, leaving 15 bases between them. CDR1 SGHNT and CDR2 YYREEE come from the germline V gene (reference sequence). Written as DNA, the CDR3 is TGTGCCAGCAGCTTGTCAGTGGGGGCATATGCTTTCTTT. Its translation: CASSLSVGAYAFF.

In its sample, this clone was seen a few times. Written as DNA, the CDR3 is TGTGCCAGCAGCCCGTCAGGGCCTGATTCACCCCTCCACTTT. It codes for CASSPSGPDSPLHF. J is TRBJ1-6 and V is TRBV5-6; D may be TRBD1 (5 bases). V shed 4 bases and J shed 8 bases, with 13 bases lying between them. CDR1 is SGHDT and CDR2 is YYEEEE in the germline V gene. CDR3 length: 14 residues.

The CDR3 region has the DNA TGTGCCAGCAGTCCGGCTAGCGGATACACAGATACGCAGTATTTT. This codes for CASSPASGYTDTQYF. The rearrangement links TRBV28 to TRBJ2-3, with TRBD2 matching 7 bases. Unmatched junction bases numbered 7, after V lost 5 bases and J lost 2 bases. Germline CDR1 reads MDHEN; CDR2 reads SYDVKM. The CDR3 spans 15 residues.